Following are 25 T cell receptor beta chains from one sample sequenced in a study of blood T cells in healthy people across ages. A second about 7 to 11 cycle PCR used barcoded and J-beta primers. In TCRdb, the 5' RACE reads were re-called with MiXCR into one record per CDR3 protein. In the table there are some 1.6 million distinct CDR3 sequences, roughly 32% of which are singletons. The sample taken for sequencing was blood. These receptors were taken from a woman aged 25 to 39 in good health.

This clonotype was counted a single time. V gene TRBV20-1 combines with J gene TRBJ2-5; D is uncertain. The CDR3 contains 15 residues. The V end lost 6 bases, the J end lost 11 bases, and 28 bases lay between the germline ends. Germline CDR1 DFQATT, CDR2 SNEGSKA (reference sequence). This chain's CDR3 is CSAKRPGITYNEQYF. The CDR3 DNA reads TGCAGTGCAAAAAGGCCGGGTATAACCTACAATGAGCAGTACTTC.

CDR3 nucleotide sequence: TGTGCCAGCAGCCAGGAAAGGAACTATGGCTACACCTTC. Its translation is CASSQERNYGYTF. This rearrangement joins TRBV3-1 to TRBJ1-2; no firm D call. The germline V gene encodes CDR1 LGHDT and CDR2 YNNKEL (reference sequence). V lost 3 bases and J lost 2, with 7 bases in between. CDR3 size: 13 residues. The variable domain in full, completed from reference TRBV3-1 and TRBJ1-2, reads DTAVSQTPKYLVTQMGNDKSIKCEQNLGHDTMYWYKQDSKKFLKIMFSYNNKELIINETVPNRFSPKSPDKAHLNLHINSLELGDSAVYFCASSQERNYGYTFGSGTRLTVV.

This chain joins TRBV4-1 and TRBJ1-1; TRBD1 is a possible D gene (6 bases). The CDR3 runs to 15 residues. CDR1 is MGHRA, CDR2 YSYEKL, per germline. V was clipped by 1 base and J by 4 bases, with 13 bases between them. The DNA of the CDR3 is TGCGCCAGCAGCCAAGTACGTACAGGGACCACTGAAGCTTTCTTT. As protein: CASSQVRTGTTEAFF.

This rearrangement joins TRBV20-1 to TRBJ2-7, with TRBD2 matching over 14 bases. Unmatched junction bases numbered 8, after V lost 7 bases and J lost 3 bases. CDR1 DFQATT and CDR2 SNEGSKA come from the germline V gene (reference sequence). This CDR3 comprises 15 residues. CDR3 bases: TGCAGTGTAACCGGAGGGACTAGCGGGGGCTACGAGCAGTACTTC. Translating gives CSVTGGTSGGYEQYF.

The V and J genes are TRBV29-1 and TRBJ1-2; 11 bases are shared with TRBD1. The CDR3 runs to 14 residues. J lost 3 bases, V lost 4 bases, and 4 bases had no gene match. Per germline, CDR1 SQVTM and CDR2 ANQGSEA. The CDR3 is CSVVGDRGDYGYTF. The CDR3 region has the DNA TGCAGCGTTGTTGGGGACAGGGGGGACTATGGCTACACCTTC. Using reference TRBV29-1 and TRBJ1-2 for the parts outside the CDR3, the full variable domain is SAVISQKPSRDICQRGTSLTIQCQVDSQVTMMFWYRQQPGQSLTLIATANQGSEATYESGFVIDKFPISRPNLTFSTLTVSNMSPEDSSIYLCSVVGDRGDYGYTFGSGTRLTVV.

DNA for the CDR3: TGTGCCAGCAGGGGTACCCTCGGACAAGACTCCTACGAGCAGTACTTC. It encodes CASRGTLGQDSYEQYF. The chain employs TRBV2 and TRBJ2-7; D is perhaps TRBD1 (5 bases). The CDR3 contains 16 residues. Germline values: CDR1 SNHLY, CDR2 FYNNEI. V dropped 6 bases and J dropped 0 bases, with 18 bases sitting between them.

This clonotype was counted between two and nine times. The CDR3 loop is CASSELIFGTAINQPQHF. In DNA form, the CDR3 reads TGTGCCAGCAGTGAACTAATCTTCGGGACGGCCATCAATCAGCCCCAGCATTTT. V is TRBV6-1 and J is TRBJ1-5; TRBD1 might be the D (5 bases). V dropped 2 bases and J dropped 3 bases, with 20 bases sitting between them. The CDR3 contains 18 residues. From germline, CDR1 is MNHNS and CDR2 SASEGT.

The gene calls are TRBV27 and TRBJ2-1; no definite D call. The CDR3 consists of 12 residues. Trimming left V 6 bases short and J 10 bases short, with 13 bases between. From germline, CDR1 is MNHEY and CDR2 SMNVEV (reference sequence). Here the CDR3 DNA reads TGTGCCAGCAGGGCCGTCTCCTACGAGCAGTTCTTC. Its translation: CASRAVSYEQFF.

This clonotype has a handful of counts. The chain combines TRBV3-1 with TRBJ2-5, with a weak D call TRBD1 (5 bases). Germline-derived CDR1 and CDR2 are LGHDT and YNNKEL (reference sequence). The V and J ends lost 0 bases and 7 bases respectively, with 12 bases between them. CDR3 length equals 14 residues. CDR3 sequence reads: CASSQDRRVRTQYF. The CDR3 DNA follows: TGTGCCAGCAGCCAAGATCGCAGGGTTCGGACCCAGTACTTC.

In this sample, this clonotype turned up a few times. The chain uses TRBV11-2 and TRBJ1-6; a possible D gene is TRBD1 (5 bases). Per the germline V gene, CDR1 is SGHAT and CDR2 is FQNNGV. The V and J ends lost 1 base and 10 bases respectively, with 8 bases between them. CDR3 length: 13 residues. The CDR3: CASSLGQLSPLHF. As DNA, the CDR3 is TGTGCCAGCAGCTTAGGACAGCTCTCACCCCTCCACTTT.

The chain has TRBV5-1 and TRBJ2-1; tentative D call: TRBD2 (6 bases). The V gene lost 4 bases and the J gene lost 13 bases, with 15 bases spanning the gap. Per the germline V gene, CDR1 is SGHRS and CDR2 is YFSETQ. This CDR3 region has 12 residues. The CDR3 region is CASSTRRETQFF. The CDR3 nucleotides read TGCGCCAGCAGCACCAGGAGGGAGACCCAGTTCTTC.

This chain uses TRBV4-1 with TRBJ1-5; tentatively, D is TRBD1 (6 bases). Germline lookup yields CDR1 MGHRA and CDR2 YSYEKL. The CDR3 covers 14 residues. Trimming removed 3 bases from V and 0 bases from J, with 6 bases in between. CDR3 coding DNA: TGCGCCAGCAGCCACAGGGGTAGCAATCAGCCCCAGCATTTT. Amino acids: CASSHRGSNQPQHF.

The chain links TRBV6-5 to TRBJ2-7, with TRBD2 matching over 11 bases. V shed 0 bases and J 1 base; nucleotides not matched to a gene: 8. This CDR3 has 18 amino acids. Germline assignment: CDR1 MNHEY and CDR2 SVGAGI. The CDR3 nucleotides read TGTGCCAGCAGTTACTCACTGATAGCGGGAGGGAAATCCTACGAGCAGTACTTC. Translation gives CASSYSLIAGGKSYEQYF.

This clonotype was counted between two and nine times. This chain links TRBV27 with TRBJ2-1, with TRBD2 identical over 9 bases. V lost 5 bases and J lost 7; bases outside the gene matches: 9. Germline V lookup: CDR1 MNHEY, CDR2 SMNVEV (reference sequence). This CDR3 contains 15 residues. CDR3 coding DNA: TGTGCCAGCAGTCGACGCGGGGGGGCCCATAATGAGCAGTTCTTC. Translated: CASSRRGGAHNEQFF.

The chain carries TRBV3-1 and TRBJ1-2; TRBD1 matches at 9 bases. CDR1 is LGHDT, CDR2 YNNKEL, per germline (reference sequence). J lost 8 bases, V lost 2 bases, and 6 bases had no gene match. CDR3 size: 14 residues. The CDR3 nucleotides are TGTGCCAGCAGCCAACGGGACAGGGTTTGGGGCTACACCTTC. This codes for CASSQRDRVWGYTF.

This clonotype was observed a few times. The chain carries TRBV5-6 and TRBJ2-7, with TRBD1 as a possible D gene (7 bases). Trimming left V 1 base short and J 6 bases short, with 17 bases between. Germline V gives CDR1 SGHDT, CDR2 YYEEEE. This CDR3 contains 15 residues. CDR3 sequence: CASSLYGGGPIEQYF. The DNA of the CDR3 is TGTGCCAGCAGCTTGTATGGAGGGGGCCCCATCGAGCAGTACTTC.

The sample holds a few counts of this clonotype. CDR3 bases: TGCAGTGCGGGCCTTCTTTTGGGGACAGATACGCAGTATTTT. Translated, it gives CSAGLLLGTDTQYF. V and J are TRBV20-1 and TRBJ2-3; D unclear. Trimming shortened V by 6 bases and J by 3 bases, and 16 bases separated the two germline ends. Germline loops: CDR1 DFQATT, CDR2 SNEGSKA (reference sequence). This CDR3 spans 14 amino acids.

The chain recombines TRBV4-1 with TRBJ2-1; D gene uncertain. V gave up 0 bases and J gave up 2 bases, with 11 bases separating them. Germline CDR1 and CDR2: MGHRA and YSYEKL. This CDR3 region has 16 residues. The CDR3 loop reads CASSQDVALTYNEQFF. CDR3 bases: TGCGCCAGCAGCCAAGATGTGGCACTGACCTACAATGAGCAGTTCTTC.

For the CDR3, the DNA is TGTGCCAGCAGCTTAGCGTCGGGACCATCGTGGAATGAGCAGTTCTTC. Protein: CASSLASGPSWNEQFF. The chain uses TRBV7-9 and TRBJ2-1, with D perhaps given as TRBD1 or TRBD2 (5 bases each). With 0 bases removed from V and 7 bases from J, the gap between germline ends came to 16 bases. Germline-derived CDR1 and CDR2 are SEHNR and FQNEAQ (reference sequence). CDR3 length equals 16 residues.

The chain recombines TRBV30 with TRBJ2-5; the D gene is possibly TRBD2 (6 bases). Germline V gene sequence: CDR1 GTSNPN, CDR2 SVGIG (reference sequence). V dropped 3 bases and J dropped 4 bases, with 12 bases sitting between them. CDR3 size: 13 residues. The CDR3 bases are TGTGCCTGGAGACCGGGAGCCCTAGAGACCCAGTACTTC. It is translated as CAWRPGALETQYF.

The CDR3 DNA is TGTGCCAGCAGCGTAGAGGGAACCGGGTGGAAGTTCTTC. Translating it yields CASSVEGTGWKFF. The chain carries TRBV9 and TRBJ2-1; D gene uncertain. V lost 0 bases and J 14 bases, leaving 15 bases between the germline ends. Germline loops: CDR1 SGDLS, CDR2 YYNGEE. The CDR3 extends over 13 amino acids.

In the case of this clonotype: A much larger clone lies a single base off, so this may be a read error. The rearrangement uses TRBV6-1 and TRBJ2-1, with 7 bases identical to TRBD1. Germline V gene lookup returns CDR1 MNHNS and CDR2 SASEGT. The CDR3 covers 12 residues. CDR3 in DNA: TGTGTCAGCAGTGAACAGGGGAATGAGCAGTTCTTC. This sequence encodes CVSSEQGNEQFF.

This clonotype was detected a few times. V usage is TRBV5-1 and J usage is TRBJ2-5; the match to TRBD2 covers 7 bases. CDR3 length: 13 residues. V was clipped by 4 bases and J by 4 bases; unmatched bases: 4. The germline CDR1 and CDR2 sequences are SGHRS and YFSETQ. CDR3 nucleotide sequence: TGCGCCAGCAGCCGGGACTACGGAGAGACCCAGTACTTC. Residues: CASSRDYGETQYF.

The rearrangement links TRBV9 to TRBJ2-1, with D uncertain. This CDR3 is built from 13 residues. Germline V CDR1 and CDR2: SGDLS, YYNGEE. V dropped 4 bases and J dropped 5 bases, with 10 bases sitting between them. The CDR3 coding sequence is TGTGCCAGCAGCCCCATGACGGACAATGAGCAGTTCTTC. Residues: CASSPMTDNEQFF.

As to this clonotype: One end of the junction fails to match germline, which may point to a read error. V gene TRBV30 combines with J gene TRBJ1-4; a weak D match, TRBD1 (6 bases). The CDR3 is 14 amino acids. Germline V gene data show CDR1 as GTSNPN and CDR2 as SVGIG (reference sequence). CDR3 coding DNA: TGCGCCTGGAGATTCGGAGGGGGAATCAAGAAACTGTTTTTT. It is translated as CAWRFGGGIKKLFF.